This T cell receptor (beta chain) was identified in a study of early T cells in non-severe SARS-CoV-2 infection. TCRdb ran MiXCR on the 5' RACE reads and lists one entry per CDR3 protein. The sample lists 50,000 to 65,000 distinct CDR3 sequences; around 20% were seen once. V lost 2 bases to trimming and J lost 5 bases, with 7 bases between them. CDR1 KGHSH and CDR2 LQKENI come from the germline V gene. The CDR3 spans 14 residues. Sequenced here: whole blood, sampled at baseline. This TCR came from an adult who was a healthcare worker with PCR-confirmed SARS-CoV-2 infection or an uninfected control (not recorded which). The chain recombines TRBV18 with TRBJ1-6; D is possibly TRBD1 (5 bases). The CDR3 loop reads CASSPGHHNSPLHF. The CDR3 DNA reads as TGTGCCAGCTCACCAGGACACCATAATTCACCCCTCCACTTT. The full variable domain, with the rest looked up from reference TRBV18 and TRBJ1-6, is NAGVMQNPRHLVRRRGQEARLRCSPMKGHSHVYWYRQLPEEGLKFMVYLQKENIIDESGMPKERFSAEFPKEGPSILRIQQVVRGDSAAYFCASSPGHHNSPLHFGNGTRLTVT.